A selection of T cell receptor beta chains follows, all from one sample in a study of blood T cell repertoires in COVID-19. Method: immunoSEQ multiplex PCR; TCRdb's copy keeps in-frame clones and lacks some. The data hold 200,000 to 250,000 clones, with around 86% observed a single time. Material: peripheral blood. The receptors here all came from a woman in her 70s with active or convalescent COVID-19. CDR3s include the opening cysteine and the closing phenylalanine or tryptophan. A D gene is named only where the DNA matches it firmly.

cdr3_aa | cdr3_nt | j_call | d_call | v_call
CASSYSGTGDSPLHF | TGTGCCAGCAGTTACTCCGGGACAGGGGATTCACCCCTCCACTTT | TRBJ1-6 | TRBD1 | TRBV6-5
CASSVTGGTNYGYTF | TGTGCCAGCAGCGTAACAGGGGGCACCAACTATGGCTACACCTTC | TRBJ1-2 | TRBD1 | TRBV9
CASRSSGGSDTQYF | TGTGCCAGCAGATCTAGCGGGGGGTCAGATACGCAGTATTTT | TRBJ2-3 | TRBD2 | TRBV6-5
CASSYTGNTEAFF | TGTGCCAGCAGTTATACGGGGAACACTGAAGCTTTCTTT | TRBJ1-1 | - | TRBV6-5
CASSLLERNTEAFF | TGTGCCAGCAGCTTGTTGGAGCGGAACACTGAAGCTTTCTTT | TRBJ1-1 | - | TRBV5-6
CASSGDRFGYTF | TGTGCCAGCAGCGGGGACAGGTTCGGCTACACCTTC | TRBJ1-2 | TRBD1 | TRBV11-2
CASSLLDRGTGELFF | TGTGCCAGCAGCTTGCTGGACAGGGGGACCGGGGAGCTGTTTTTT | TRBJ2-2 | TRBD1 | TRBV5-4
CSVVGALNQPQHF | TGCAGCGTTGTAGGGGCTTTAAATCAGCCCCAGCATTTT | TRBJ1-5 | - | TRBV29-1
CASRGQSPRAEAFF | TGTGCCAGCAGGGGCCAGAGCCCGAGGGCTGAAGCTTTCTTT | TRBJ1-1 | - | TRBV2
CARPPGQGGGYNEQFF | TGTGCCAGGCCCCCGGGACAGGGAGGGGGATACAATGAGCAGTTCTTC | TRBJ2-1 | - | TRBV21-1